This TCR beta chain was sequenced in a study of response to subunit inactivated influenza vaccine. TCRdb used MiXCR to reprocess the RT-PCR reads, holding one entry per CDR3 protein. The table records about half a million distinct CDR3 sequences, 7.5% to 8.5% of them present only once. Germline V lookup: CDR1 SQVTM, CDR2 ANQGSEA. The CDR3 has 13 residues. The V end lost 7 bases, the J end lost 1 base, and 13 bases lay between the germline ends. This clonotype was seen a handful of times. Antigen specificity is unknown. Study conclusions and caveats: Authors suggested each seasonal influenza vaccination recruits few new T cells.

The receptor comes from a man aged 50 to 75 who received an inactivated influenza vaccine. The J gene is TRBJ1-1, the V gene TRBV29-1; D gene unclear. The sample here was PBMCs from blood, taken roughly 24 months after vaccination. CDR3 loop: CSAAPPPNTEAFF. The DNA of the CDR3 is TGCAGCGCCGCCCCCCCCCCGAACACTGAAGCTTTCTTT.